Listed below are T cell receptor beta chains from one sample, sequenced in a study of shared clonotypes between healthy human individuals. Assay used: immunoSEQ multiplex PCR; TCRdb lists only in-frame clones, some missing. The data contain 780,000 or so clones, 72% of them seen just once; the ten biggest clones take up over 1.5%. The material sequenced was memory CD4+ T cells sorted from blood. The receptor source for this set is a young woman in good health. CDR3s include the opening cysteine and the closing phenylalanine or tryptophan. Expanded clones get a size class; other rows say once, few or many, or leave the size out.

>TRBV5-1|TRBJ2-3|few
CASSLAQGPSTDTQYF
>TRBV6-6|TRBJ1-1|few
CASSPIIGTDEAFF
>TRBV30|TRBJ1-1|few
CAWSGPRDSFLNTEAFF
>TRBV30|-|-
CAWSLRGAHEQYF
>TRBV6-1|TRBJ2-4|-
CASALTGAGGYF
>TRBV6-6|TRBJ1-4|-
CASSYYREKLFF
>TRBV7-8|TRBJ1-4|few
CASSLLGGTGTRREKLFF
>TRBV2|TRBJ2-1|-
CASKRGNEQFF
>TRBV11-2|TRBJ2-7|-
CASSLSGHATYEQYF
>TRBV15|TRBJ2-1|-
CATSRDPPSGSFDEQFF
>TRBV15|TRBJ2-5|once
CATSRDRGRETQYF
>TRBV15|TRBJ2-2|-
CATSEGTGNTGELFF
>TRBV19|TRBJ2-3|-
CASSKTRSRIPSTDTQYF
>TRBV28|TRBJ1-2|-
CASSWSPNYGYTF
>TRBV2|TRBJ2-7|-
CASSDGLAGAYEQYF
>TRBV10-2|TRBJ2-7|-
CASSERVRVHEQYF
>TRBV25-1|TRBJ2-1|-
CASSDRSPDYTYNEQFF
>TRBV28|TRBJ2-5|once
CASSLSLGVQGTQYF
>TRBV18|TRBJ2-5|-
CASSPQGRLRETQYF
>TRBV9|TRBJ1-4|once
CASSPRPAEKLFF
>TRBV2|TRBJ1-5|-
CASSEPDTGSNQPQHF
>TRBV28|TRBJ2-5|-
CASSSPGQHQETQYF
>TRBV18|TRBJ1-5|-
CASSPGGYSNQPQHF
>TRBV19|TRBJ2-2|-
CASSTGTLGTGELFF
>TRBV5-1|TRBJ2-7|-
CASSLFGVSYEQYF
>TRBV18|TRBJ1-3|-
CASSPQGYGNTIYF
>TRBV4-1|TRBJ2-7|-
CASSQMVRTAYEQYF
>TRBV6-5|TRBJ2-5|once
CASSLYQETQYF
>TRBV29-1|TRBJ2-1|-
CSVKEGGPYHDNEQFF
>TRBV15|TRBJ2-1|-
CATSRGDSREQFF
>TRBV21-1|TRBJ1-1|-
CASSKKGKRAGALRTEAFF
>TRBV7-2|TRBJ1-2|-
CASSPRNSRGEGYTF
>TRBV21-1|TRBJ1-2|few
CASSKLQGVRIGYTF
>TRBV5-1|TRBJ2-3|-
CASSLTLRDTQYF
>TRBV29-1|TRBJ1-4|-
CSAQINEKLFF
>TRBV7-9|TRBJ2-3|-
CASSLGWAGVRDTQYF
>TRBV28|TRBJ1-2|-
CASSLGGTARDGYTF
>TRBV28|TRBJ2-7|once
CATYREGLSEQYF
>TRBV7-3|TRBJ2-3|-
CASSQVTTDTQYF
>TRBV5-1|TRBJ2-7|-
CASSFTGGEQYF
>TRBV28|TRBJ1-3|-
CASRGQATIYF
>TRBV15|TRBJ1-1|-
CATSRDPRNTEAFF
>TRBV7-2|TRBJ2-3|-
CASSLVAGAVDTQYF
>TRBV9|TRBJ2-1|-
CASSISGHNEQFF
>TRBV6-6|TRBJ1-1|-
CASSQTTGGMDTEAFF
>TRBV28|TRBJ2-1|few
CASSNLPGQGGVEQFF
>TRBV5-1|TRBJ1-2|-
CASSRGGGENYGYTF
>TRBV30|TRBJ1-1|few
CAWGATGNTEAFF
>TRBV5-1|TRBJ2-5|-
CASSFGSSNQETQYF
>TRBV5-1|TRBJ2-1|once
CASSNSQTYNEQFF
>TRBV27|TRBJ1-2|-
CASSFGHGNYGYTF
>TRBV2|TRBJ1-1|-
CASSRGNRSFF
>TRBV27|TRBJ2-7|-
CASSLYPVSSYEQYF
>TRBV18|TRBJ2-3|once
CASPKGLAGGTDTQYF
>TRBV18|TRBJ1-5|-
CASSPEGQGNQPQHF
>TRBV29-1|TRBJ1-1|-
CSVTRDAGGSAFF
>TRBV28|TRBJ2-4|-
CASSPYNGATKNIQYF
>TRBV28|TRBJ2-1|-
CASSFSSLLNEQFF
>TRBV19|TRBJ2-6|-
CASSIVVSSGANVLTF
>TRBV30|TRBJ2-1|-
CAWSSWRANVNEQFF